This section outlines one TCR beta chain sequence together with its context. This clone appeared a few times. Which antigen it targets is not known. No base qualities exist here, and no much larger clone lies one base off it. The data were obtained in a study of PD-1 blockade in classical Hodgkin lymphoma (TCRdb year 2020). In the study overall: Nivolumab dosing was 3 mg/kg intravenously every 2 weeks, continuing until either disease progression or unacceptable toxicity. The study used TCR beta sequencing and CyTOF to define a peripheral blood immune signature of response to PD-1 blockade in classical Hodgkin lymphoma.

What the study reported, not specific to this receptor: The study was limited to a single clinical trial cohort, and causes of repertoire differences, possibly disease activity or prior therapy, remained undefined. Baseline TCR diversity was reported to be lower in newly diagnosed patients than in healthy donors, and even lower in relapsed/refractory patients. Lower diversity was seen in patients whose nivolumab began less than 1 year after ASCT, and these patients were left out of later analyses so that immune reconstitution would not confound the results. Among trial patients, those achieving complete response had baseline diversity similar to that of newly diagnosed patients, while diversity was significantly lower in partial responders and progressors. CD4+ but not CD8+ TCR diversity rose significantly by C4D1 (p=0.0027 vs p=0.16), most apparent in complete responders (p=0.02).

The Qiagen DNeasy kit was used to extract genomic DNA both from unsorted PBMCs and from the negatively selected CD4+ and CD8+ fractions. Amplification of TCR beta CDR3 regions was done by immunoSEQ multiplex PCR with primers that anneal to V and J segments. A synthetic immune receptor repertoire was used to minimize amplification bias, and remaining bias was computationally removed after sequencing. The published analysis was carried out like this. Custom Python scripts were used to quantify repertoire diversity as the Shannon entropy index. Unsorted, CD4+ and CD8+ repertoires were analyzed separately, except in combined analyses where CD4+ and CD8+ sequences were merged in silico. Clonal expansion was defined as a frequency increase of at least 2-fold after treatment compared with C1D1, and clones undetected at baseline were assigned a pseudocount of 0.5. Clones with 0 or 1 copy at C1D1 were defined as singleton clones, while clones with 2 or more copies were defined as non-singleton clones. By matching protein sequences in sorted samples from the same patient, clones expanded in unsorted samples were annotated as CD4+, CD8+ or unknown. Diversity changes from C1D1 to C4D1 were tested in paired samples using Wilcoxon tests. The immuneACCESS repertoire file appears here via TCRdb, limited to in-frame rearrangements. These files lack a portion of the clones; in checked studies, under half of the deficit traces to unresolved V genes, and the cause of the others is not known. V, J and clone size are taken as reported in that table, and D and trimming were inferred from the DNA itself. In this sample the table shows more than 140,000 clones, around 73% of which occur a single time. Of the sample, 9.2% is held by the ten largest clones.

Its CDR3 holds 12 amino acids, cysteine through phenylalanine. CDR3 DNA is the only sequence kept; it has 36 bases, read in frame from the first base. V is reduced by 9 bases and J by 5 bases, leaving a spacing of 14 bases between them. In the germline V gene (reference sequence), CDR1 corresponds to MNHEY and CDR2 to SMNVEV. Explained via the paper, the time point label denotes: cycle 2 day 1 (C2D1) of nivolumab. All trial patients had relapsed after autologous stem cell transplantation, with cohorts A, B and C differing in prior brentuximab vedotin exposure. The trial cohort included roughly 60 patients with relapsed/refractory classical Hodgkin lymphoma, and each patient had a best overall response of complete response, partial response or progressive disease. Single-agent nivolumab was administered to trial patients in the multi-cohort phase II CheckMate 205 trial. Best overall response was determined by an independent review committee according to the 2007 International Working Group response criteria. PBMCs from the trial were collected at three points: immediately before nivolumab initiation (C1D1), and during therapy at cycle 2 day 1 and cycle 4 day 1. Peripheral blood was collected in 8 mL Vacutainer Cell Preparation Tubes, from which PBMCs were isolated by centrifugation and then cryopreserved.

Recombination linked TRBV27 to TRBJ2-7, with the identity of the D gene unclear. This material consisted of peripheral blood mononuclear cells (PBMCs), taken before the second cycle of nivolumab. This clonotype was sampled from a human donor with classical Hodgkin lymphoma. The bases read TGTGCCAGTAATCGCACAAGGGACGAGCAGTACTTC. This is translated as CASNRTRDEQYF.